This TCR beta chain was retrieved from a study of blood T cell repertoires in COVID-19. At the level of the study: Spain, Italy and the United States supplied samples that represented acute and convalescent COVID-19. PBMCs, B-cell-depleted T cells, or T cells provided the cDNA or gDNA that made up the material.

The CDR3 has 14 residues. Between the trimmed V and J ends, which lost 4 bases and 3 bases, there was a span of 13 bases. CDR1 is SQVTM, CDR2 ANQGSEA, per germline. As originally analysed: Amplification of reference gene primers provided the estimated nucleated cell counts. Only in-frame clones appear in the TCRdb table, and some are missing; sequencing was by immunoSEQ multiplex PCR. The V and J calls and clone size were taken over from that table, and D and trimming were inferred from the DNA. Found here are some 31,000 clones, about 93% of them singletons; the top ten hold more than 4%. V is TRBV29-1 and J is TRBJ2-1; a possible D gene is TRBD1 (6 bases). The sample taken for sequencing was peripheral blood. This clonotype was sampled from a human donor in a cohort sampled during active COVID-19. CDR3 loop: CSVAPPGVYNEQFF. The CDR3 DNA reads as TGCAGCGTTGCTCCCCCAGGGGTCTACAATGAGCAGTTCTTC.